These T cell receptor beta chains were read from a single sample in a study of OX40 agonist ivuxolimab in advanced cancers. TCRdb's copy holds only in-frame clones and misses some; the assay was immunoSEQ multiplex PCR. Found here are more than 9,000 clones, about three quarters of them singletons; the top ten hold roughly 35%. This material consisted of CD4+ or CD8+ T cells sorted from blood, taken in a trial of the OX40 agonist ivuxolimab. The receptors come from an adult with an advanced solid tumor such as melanoma, head and neck, liver or kidney cancer. CDR3s include the opening cysteine and the closing phenylalanine or tryptophan. A D gene is named only where the DNA matches it firmly. Expanded clones are given a class, and other clones once, few, many or no size at all.

>13|once|NA|TRBV28|TRBJ2-7
CASSPYRLGEQYF
TGTGCCAGCAGTCCCTACAGGCTGGGCGAGCAGTACTTC
>15|NA|NA|TRBV6-4|TRBJ2-3
CASSDYGEATDTQYF
TGTGCCAGCAGTGACTACGGGGAGGCGACAGATACGCAGTATTTT
>14|NA|TRBD2|TRBV27|TRBJ2-7
CASTSAGGSYEQYF
TGTGCCAGCACCTCGGCGGGGGGCTCCTACGAGCAGTACTTC
>13|NA|NA|TRBV19|TRBJ2-7
CATSGAQTYEQYF
TGTGCCACCTCCGGGGCCCAAACGTACGAGCAGTACTTC
>13|NA|NA|TRBV11-3|TRBJ2-7
CASSLSRTYEQYF
TGTGCCAGCAGCTTGAGCAGAACCTACGAGCAGTACTTC
>16|many|NA|TRBV10-1|TRBJ2-7
CASSEYLIGPRYEQYF
TGCGCCAGCAGTGAGTACTTGATCGGACCCAGGTACGAGCAGTACTTC
>15|NA|NA|TRBV5-4|TRBJ2-7
CASSVLPWDSQEQYF
TGTGCCAGCAGCGTCCTGCCGTGGGACTCCCAGGAGCAGTACTTC
>14|NA|TRBD1|TRBV2|TRBJ1-1
CASSAKAGGTEAFF
TGTGCCAGCAGTGCTAAGGCAGGGGGCACTGAAGCTTTCTTT
>15|NA|TRBD1|TRBV28|TRBJ2-7
CASSFFGTGSDEQYF
TGTGCCAGCAGTTTCTTCGGGACAGGGTCGGACGAGCAGTACTTC
>13|NA|NA|TRBV6-5|TRBJ2-3
CASSLSPSDTQYF
TGTGCCAGCAGCCTTTCCCCCTCAGATACGCAGTATTTT
>14|NA|TRBD1|TRBV7-6|TRBJ1-1
CASSFPGGATEAFF
TGTGCCAGCAGTTTTCCAGGGGGAGCAACTGAAGCTTTCTTT
>15|NA|NA|TRBV19|TRBJ2-1
CASSIGTGSYNEQFF
TGTGCCAGTAGTATCGGCACGGGCTCCTACAATGAGCAGTTCTTC
>15|NA|NA|TRBV11-1|TRBJ2-1
CASSMTGGGGNEQFF
TGTGCCAGCAGTATGACCGGAGGGGGGGGCAATGAGCAGTTCTTC
>16|few|TRBD2|TRBV7-6|TRBJ2-1
CASSLEGLAAYNEQFF
TGTGCCAGCAGCTTAGAGGGACTAGCGGCCTACAATGAGCAGTTCTTC
>15|NA|NA|TRBV4-3|TRBJ2-1
CASSQDGVRQNEQFF
TGCGCCAGCAGCCAAGATGGGGTTCGGCAGAATGAGCAGTTCTTC
>18|NA|TRBD2|TRBV7-8|TRBJ2-2
CASSWGGAGGRDTGELFF
TGTGCCAGCAGCTGGGGGGGAGCGGGAGGGCGGGACACCGGGGAGCTGTTTTTT
>13|NA|TRBD2|TRBV4-3|TRBJ2-7
CASPRTSPYEQYF
TGCGCCAGCCCGCGGACTAGCCCTTACGAGCAGTACTTC
>14|NA|NA|TRBV5-1|TRBJ1-1
CASSLFSLTSEAFF
TGCGCCAGCAGCTTGTTCTCCCTAACTAGCGAAGCTTTCTTT
>13|NA|NA|TRBV10-3|TRBJ1-1
CAISESVRTEAFF
TGTGCCATCAGTGAGTCGGTACGGACAGAAGCTTTCTTT
>12|NA|NA|TRBV6-6|TRBJ1-2
CASSYWGGGYTF
TGTGCCAGCAGTTACTGGGGAGGAGGCTACACCTTC
>12|medium-sized|NA|TRBV19|TRBJ2-5
CATGDGQETQYF
TGTGCAACGGGGGATGGGCAAGAGACCCAGTACTTC
>12|NA|NA|TRBV28|TRBJ2-7
CASSFRVDEQYF
TGTGCCAGCAGTTTTCGGGTGGACGAGCAGTACTTC
>14|NA|NA|TRBV4-2|TRBJ2-7
CASSQEGYDYEQYF
TGTGCCAGCAGCCAAGAGGGTTATGACTACGAGCAGTACTTC
>15|NA|TRBD1|TRBV5-1|TRBJ2-7
CASSQGDADSWEQYF
TGCGCCAGCAGCCAGGGGGACGCCGACAGCTGGGAGCAGTACTTC
>14|NA|TRBD2|TRBV6-5|TRBJ2-1
CASSSGLAVNEQFF
TGTGCCAGCAGTTCGGGACTAGCGGTCAATGAGCAGTTCTTC
>13|NA|NA|TRBV2|TRBJ2-7
CASSEIGDHEQYF
TGTGCCAGCAGTGAGATAGGGGACCACGAGCAGTACTTC
>14|few|NA|TRBV7-9|TRBJ2-1
CASSHVALYNEQFF
TGTGCCAGCAGCCACGTCGCACTTTACAATGAGCAGTTCTTC
>15|NA|NA|TRBV25-1|TRBJ2-7
CASRGPTGETYEQYF
TGTGCCAGCAGGGGACCGACAGGCGAAACCTACGAGCAGTACTTC
>16|NA|TRBD2|TRBV7-6|TRBJ2-7
CASSLGGGRALDEQYF
TGTGCCAGCAGCTTGGGTGGCGGGAGGGCCCTCGACGAGCAGTACTTC
>15|NA|TRBD2|TRBV9|TRBJ2-7
CASSVGRTSLPEQYF
TGTGCCAGCAGCGTAGGGAGGACTAGTCTACCCGAGCAGTACTTC
>16|large|NA|TRBV15|TRBJ2-6
CATSRDRVSGANVLTF
TGTGCCACCAGCAGAGATAGAGTTTCTGGGGCCAACGTCCTGACTTTC
>14|NA|NA|TRBV7-3|TRBJ2-3
CASSLTSGSDTQYF
TGTGCCAGCAGCTTAACTAGCGGCAGCGATACGCAGTATTTT
>15|NA|TRBD2|TRBV4-1|TRBJ2-1
CASSQVAGGLNEQFF
TGCGCCAGCAGCCAAGTCGCGGGAGGCCTCAATGAGCAGTTCTTC
>13|NA|TRBD2|TRBV11-3|TRBJ2-5
CASSFGTSQTQYF
TGTGCCAGCAGCTTCGGGACTAGCCAGACCCAGTACTTC
>13|medium-sized|NA|TRBV27|TRBJ2-3
CASSLMASDTQYF
TGTGCCAGCAGTTTAATGGCCTCAGATACGCAGTATTTT
>17|NA|TRBD1|TRBV11-2|TRBJ2-7
CASSLGTGGLLSYEQYF
TGTGCCAGCAGCTTAGGGACAGGGGGCCTCCTCTCCTACGAGCAGTACTTC